This TCR beta chain is from a study of blood T cell repertoires in COVID-19. The overall study: Sites in the United States, Italy and Spain provided acute and convalescent COVID-19 samples. From T cells, B-cell-depleted T cells, or PBMCs came the material, which was cDNA or gDNA.

The CDR3 loop spans 15 amino acids. Per germline, CDR1 MNHEY and CDR2 SVGAGI. The ends lost 2 bases at V and 5 bases at J; junction bases unmatched: 5. This clone was observed a few times. In the source study's methods: From reference gene primer amplification, estimates of nucleated cell counts were derived. The data were produced by immunoSEQ multiplex PCR, yet TCRdb's version contains in-frame clones alone and is incomplete. V, J and clone size were drawn from that table, and D and trimming were deduced from the DNA. Here the sample spans about 90,000 clones, over 75% being singletons. Sequenced: peripheral blood. The source is an older man with acute or convalescent COVID-19. The chain couples TRBV6-5 to TRBJ2-2; 7 bases fit TRBD2. CDR3 in amino acids: CASSYNGGETGELFF. Written as DNA, the CDR3 is TGTGCCAGCAGTTACAATGGGGGGGAGACCGGGGAGCTGTTTTTT.